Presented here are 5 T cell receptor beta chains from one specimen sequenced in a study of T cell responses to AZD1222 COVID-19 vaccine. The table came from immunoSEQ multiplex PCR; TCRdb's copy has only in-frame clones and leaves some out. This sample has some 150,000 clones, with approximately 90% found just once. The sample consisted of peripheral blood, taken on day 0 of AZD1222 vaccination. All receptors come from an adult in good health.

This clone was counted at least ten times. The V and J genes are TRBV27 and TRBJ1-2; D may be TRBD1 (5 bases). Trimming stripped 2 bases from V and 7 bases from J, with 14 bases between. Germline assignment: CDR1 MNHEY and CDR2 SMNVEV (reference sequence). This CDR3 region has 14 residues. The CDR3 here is CASSLGGGWAGYTF. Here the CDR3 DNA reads TGTGCCAGCAGTTTAGGCGGGGGGTGGGCTGGCTACACCTTC.

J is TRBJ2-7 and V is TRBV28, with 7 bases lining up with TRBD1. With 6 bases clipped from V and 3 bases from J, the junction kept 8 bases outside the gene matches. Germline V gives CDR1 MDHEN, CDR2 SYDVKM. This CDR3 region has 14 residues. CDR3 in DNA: TGTGCCAGCAGCCCGACAGGGTATTTCTACGAGCAGTACTTC. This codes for CASSPTGYFYEQYF.

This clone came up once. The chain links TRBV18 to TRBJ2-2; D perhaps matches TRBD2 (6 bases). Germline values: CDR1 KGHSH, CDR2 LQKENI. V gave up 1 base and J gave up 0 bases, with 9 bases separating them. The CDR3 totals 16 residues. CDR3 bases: TGTGCCAGCTCACCACGGGGAGGAGCGAACACCGGGGAGCTGTTTTTT. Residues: CASSPRGGANTGELFF.

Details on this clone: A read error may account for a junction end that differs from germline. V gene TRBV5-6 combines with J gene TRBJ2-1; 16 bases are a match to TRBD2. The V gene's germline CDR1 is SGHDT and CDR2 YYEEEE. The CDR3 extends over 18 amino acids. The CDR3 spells CASSTGLAGGLGYNEQFF. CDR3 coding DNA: TGCGCCAGCAGCACGGGACTAGCGGGGGGGTTAGGATACAATGAGCAGTTCTTC.

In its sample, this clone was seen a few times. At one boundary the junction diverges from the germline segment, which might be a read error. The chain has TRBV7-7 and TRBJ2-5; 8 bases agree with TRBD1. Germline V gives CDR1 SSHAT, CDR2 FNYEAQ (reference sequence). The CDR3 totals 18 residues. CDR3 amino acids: CASSSQGEAGGIGETQYF. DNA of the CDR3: TGTGCTAGCAGCTCCCAGGGGGAGGCAGGGGGCATAGGAGAGACCCAGTACTTC.